This note documents a single T cell receptor (beta chain) sequence. This specimen belongs to a study of regulatory T cells in long-lasting Graves disease. V lost 4 bases and J 6 bases, leaving 20 bases between the germline ends. The CDR3 length is 17 residues. Germline loops: CDR1 KGHDR, CDR2 SFDVKD. Documented time point: newly diagnosed GD, antithyroid drugs for less than 3 months. Generation of the TCR library employed RNA extracted from PBMCs. With iRepertoire HTBI primers and Arm-PCR of CDR3 regions, TCR beta libraries were built. Authors' data handling: Samples jointly harbored about 63 TRBV and about 15 TRBJ segments. TCRdb ran MiXCR on the multiplex PCR reads and lists one entry per CDR3 protein. Clone size and V and J calls follow TCRdb, not the original study. Seen here are roughly 500,000 distinct CDR3 sequences, 12% observed once, and the top ten hold about 8.9%. This same sample was also taken into another study, of T cells in Graves' hyperthyroidism and ophthalmopathy.

The source was peripheral blood mononuclear cells (PBMCs), collected at new diagnosis, from a patient treated with antithyroid drugs. The clonotype comes from a woman aged 25 to 39 with Graves disease. The chain carries TRBV24-1 and TRBJ2-2; D possibly corresponds to TRBD2 (5 bases). DNA for the CDR3: TGTGCCACCAGTGAGACACTAGTTTATGGTTCTTCCGGGGAGCTGTTTTTT. Translating it yields CATSETLVYGSSGELFF.